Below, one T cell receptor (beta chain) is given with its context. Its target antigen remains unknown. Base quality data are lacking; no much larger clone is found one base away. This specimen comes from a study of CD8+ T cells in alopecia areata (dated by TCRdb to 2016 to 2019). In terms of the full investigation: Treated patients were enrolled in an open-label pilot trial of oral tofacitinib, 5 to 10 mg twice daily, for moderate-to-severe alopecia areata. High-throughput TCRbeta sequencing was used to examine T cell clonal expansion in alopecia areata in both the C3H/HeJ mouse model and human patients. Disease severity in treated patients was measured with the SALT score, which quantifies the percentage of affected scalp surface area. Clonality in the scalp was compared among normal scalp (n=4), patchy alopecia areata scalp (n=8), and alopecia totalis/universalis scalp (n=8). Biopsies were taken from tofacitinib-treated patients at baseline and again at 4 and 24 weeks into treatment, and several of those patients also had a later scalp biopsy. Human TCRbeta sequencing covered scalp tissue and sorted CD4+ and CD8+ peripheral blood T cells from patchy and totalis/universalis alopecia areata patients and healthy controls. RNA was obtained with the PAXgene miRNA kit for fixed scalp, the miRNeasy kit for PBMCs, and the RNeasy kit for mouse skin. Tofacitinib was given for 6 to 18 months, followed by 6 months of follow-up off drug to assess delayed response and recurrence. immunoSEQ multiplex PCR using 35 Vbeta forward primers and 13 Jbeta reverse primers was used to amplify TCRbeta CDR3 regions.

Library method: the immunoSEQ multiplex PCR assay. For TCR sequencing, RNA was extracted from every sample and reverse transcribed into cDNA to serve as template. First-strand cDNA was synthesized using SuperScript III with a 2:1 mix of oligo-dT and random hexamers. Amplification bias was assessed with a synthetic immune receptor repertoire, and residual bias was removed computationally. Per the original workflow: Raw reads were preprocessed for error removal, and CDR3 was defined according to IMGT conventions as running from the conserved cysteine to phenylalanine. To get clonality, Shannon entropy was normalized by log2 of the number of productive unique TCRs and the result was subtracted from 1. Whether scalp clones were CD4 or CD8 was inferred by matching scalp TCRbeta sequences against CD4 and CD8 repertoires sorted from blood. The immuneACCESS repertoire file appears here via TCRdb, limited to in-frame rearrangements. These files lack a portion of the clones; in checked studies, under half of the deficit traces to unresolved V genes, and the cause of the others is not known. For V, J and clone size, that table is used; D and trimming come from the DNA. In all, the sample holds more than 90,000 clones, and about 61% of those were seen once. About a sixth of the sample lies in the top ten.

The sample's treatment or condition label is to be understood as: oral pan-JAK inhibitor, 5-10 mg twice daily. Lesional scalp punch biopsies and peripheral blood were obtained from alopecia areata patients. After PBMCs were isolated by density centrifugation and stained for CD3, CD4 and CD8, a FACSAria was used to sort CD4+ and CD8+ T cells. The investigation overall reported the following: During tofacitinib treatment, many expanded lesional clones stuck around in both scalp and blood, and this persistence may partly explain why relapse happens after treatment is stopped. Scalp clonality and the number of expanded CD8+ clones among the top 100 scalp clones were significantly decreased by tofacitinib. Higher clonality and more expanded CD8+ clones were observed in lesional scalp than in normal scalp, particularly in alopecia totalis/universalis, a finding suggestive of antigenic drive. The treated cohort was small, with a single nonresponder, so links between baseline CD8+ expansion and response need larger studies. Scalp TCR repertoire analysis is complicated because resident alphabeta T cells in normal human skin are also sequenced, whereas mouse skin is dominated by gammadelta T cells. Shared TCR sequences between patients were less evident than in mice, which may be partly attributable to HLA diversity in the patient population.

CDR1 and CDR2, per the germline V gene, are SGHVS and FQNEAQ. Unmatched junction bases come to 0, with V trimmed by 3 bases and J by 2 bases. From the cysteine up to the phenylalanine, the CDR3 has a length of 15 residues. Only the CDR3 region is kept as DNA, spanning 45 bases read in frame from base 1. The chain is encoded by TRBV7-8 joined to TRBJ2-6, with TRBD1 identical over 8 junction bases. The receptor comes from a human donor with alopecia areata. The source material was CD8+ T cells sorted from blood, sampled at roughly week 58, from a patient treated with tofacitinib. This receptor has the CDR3 CASSLTGAGANVLTF. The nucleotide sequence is TGTGCCAGCAGCTTGACAGGGGCTGGGGCCAACGTCCTGACTTTC.